Each of the 23 T cell receptor beta chains below was sequenced from the same sample in a study of T cell responses to AZD1222 COVID-19 vaccine. Assay: immunoSEQ multiplex PCR; the TCRdb copy retains only in-frame clones and omits some. This table holds fewer than 35,000 clones, approximately 90% found once. The specimen was peripheral blood, collected on day 0 of AZD1222 vaccination. The receptors were gathered from an adult in good health.

The J gene is TRBJ2-3, the V gene TRBV5-1; TRBD1 matches 10 bases. CDR1 is SGHRS, CDR2 YFSETQ, per germline. The V segment lost 0 bases and the J segment 3 bases; nucleotides outside the gene matches: 1. The CDR3 length is 15 residues. The chain's CDR3 is CASSLVGQGTDTQYF. CDR3 nucleotides: TGCGCCAGCAGCTTGGTGGGACAGGGGACAGATACGCAGTATTTT.

The chain uses TRBV4-2 and TRBJ1-5; TRBD1 agrees at 7 bases. Losses at the gene ends were 4 bases for V and 4 bases for J; bases not matched to a gene: 7. The CDR3 has 15 residues. Per the germline V gene, CDR1 is LGHNA and CDR2 is YNFKEQ. CDR3 sequence reads: CASSLRTGENQPQHF. The CDR3 nucleotides are TGTGCCAGCAGCCTCCGAACAGGGGAGAATCAGCCCCAGCATTTT.

This clone was seen once. The chain uses TRBV27 and TRBJ1-6; no definite D call. Trimming pared 7 bases from V and 0 bases from J, leaving 7 bases between. Germline V lookup: CDR1 MNHEY, CDR2 SMNVEV (reference sequence). CDR3 length equals 14 residues. CDR3 nucleotide sequence: TGTGCCAGCACCCCCAGCTCCTATAATTCACCCCTCCACTTT. This translates into CASTPSSYNSPLHF.

The chain is built from TRBV21-1 and TRBJ2-3; TRBD2 is the table's D call and was not checked against the DNA. TRBV21-1 is annotated as a pseudogene. This CDR3 has 19 residues. CDR3: CASSKVGTSGGSSTDTQYF. The CDR3 DNA follows: TGTGCCAGCAGCAAAGTAGGGACTAGCGGGGGATCTAGCACAGATACGCAGTATTTT.

The rearrangement joins TRBV12-3 or TRBV12-4 to TRBJ1-2, with D maybe TRBD1 (6 bases). This CDR3 comprises 13 residues. The ends were cut back, 2 bases at V and 3 bases at J, with 7 bases in the middle. CDR3 nucleotides: TGTGCCAGCAGTTTAACAGGGTACTATGGCTACACCTTC. Its translation: CASSLTGYYGYTF.

The CDR3 DNA is TGTGCCAGCAGCCGGGACAAGGGAGATTACGAGCAGTACTTC. Protein: CASSRDKGDYEQYF. The chain links TRBV5-4 to TRBJ2-7; D is perhaps TRBD1 (6 bases). Trimming removed 4 bases from V and 4 bases from J, with 15 bases in between. The CDR3 is made up of 14 amino acids. Germline loops: CDR1 SGHNT, CDR2 YYREEE (reference sequence).

V is TRBV5-1 and J is TRBJ1-1, with D unclear. The CDR3 contains 15 residues. Germline-derived CDR1 and CDR2 are SGHRS and YFSETQ. Deletions cut 4 bases from V and 1 base from J, with 14 bases between. The CDR3 nucleotides read TGCGCCAGCAGCGGCGGTAGACGAGGGAACACTGAAGCTTTCTTT. This codes for CASSGGRRGNTEAFF. The complete variable domain, with remaining parts taken from reference TRBV5-1 and TRBJ1-1, reads KAGVTQTPRYLIKTRGQQVTLSCSPISGHRSVSWYQQTPGQGLQFLFEYFSETQRNKGNFPGRFSGRQFSNSRSEMNVSTLELGDSALYLCASSGGRRGNTEAFFGQGTRLTVV.

This chain uses TRBV30 with TRBJ1-2; 9 bases map to TRBD1. Germline CDR1 and CDR2: GTSNPN and SVGIG (reference sequence). V trimming: 2 bases; J trimming: 2 bases; junction bases outside the gene matches: 15. CDR3 size: 18 residues. CDR3 sequence (DNA): TGTGCCTGGAGTCCTCTTGGCGGGACAGGGCGAGGAAACTATGGCTACACCTTC. Amino acids: CAWSPLGGTGRGNYGYTF. Together with reference TRBV30 and TRBJ1-2, the CDR3 gives the full variable domain: SQTIHQWPATLVQPVGSPLSLECTVEGTSNPNLYWYRQAAGRGLQLLFYSVGIGQISSEVPQNLSASRPQDRQFILSSKKLLLSDSGFYLCAWSPLGGTGRGNYGYTFGSGTRLTVV.

The rearrangement joins TRBV5-1 to TRBJ1-6; D perhaps matches TRBD1 (5 bases). V was clipped by 4 bases and J by 6 bases, with 11 bases between them. Germline assignment: CDR1 SGHRS and CDR2 YFSETQ. The CDR3 loop spans 14 amino acids. CDR3 protein: CASSGSGTNSPLHF. CDR3 nucleotide sequence: TGCGCCAGCAGCGGATCCGGGACTAATTCACCCCTCCACTTT. Variable domain in full (rest from reference TRBV5-1 and TRBJ1-6): KAGVTQTPRYLIKTRGQQVTLSCSPISGHRSVSWYQQTPGQGLQFLFEYFSETQRNKGNFPGRFSGRQFSNSRSEMNVSTLELGDSALYLCASSGSGTNSPLHFGNGTRLTVT.

The J gene is TRBJ2-1, the V gene TRBV10-1; D unresolved. With 0 bases removed from V and 8 bases from J, the gap between germline ends came to 11 bases. The length of the CDR3 is 14 residues. Germline CDR1 reads WNHNN; CDR2 reads SYGVQD (reference sequence). CDR3 nucleotides: TGCGCCAGCAGTGAGTCCCCATCCCAGGATGAGCAGTTCTTC. Its protein is CASSESPSQDEQFF.

The chain carries TRBV7-9 and TRBJ2-1, with TRBD1 as a possible D gene (6 bases). There are 16 residues in the CDR3. CDR1 is SEHNR and CDR2 is FQNEAQ in the germline V gene (reference sequence). Trimming left V 2 bases short and J 0 bases short, with 11 bases between. The CDR3 bases are TGTGCCAGCAGCTTATGGGGGACATCCTCCTACAATGAGCAGTTCTTC. Amino acids: CASSLWGTSSYNEQFF. The full variable domain, in which reference TRBV7-9 and TRBJ2-1 provide the parts outside the CDR3, is DTGVSQNPRHKITKRGQNVTFRCDPISEHNRLYWYRQTLGQGPEFLTYFQNEAQLEKSRLLSDRFSAERPKGSFSTLEIQRTEQGDSAMYLCASSLWGTSSYNEQFFGPGTRLTVL.

The rearrangement links TRBV6-5 to TRBJ2-2; D remains ambiguous. The germline CDR1 and CDR2 sequences are MNHEY and SVGAGI. The CDR3 runs 14 residues. V lost 5 bases to trimming and J lost 3 bases, with 10 bases between them. The CDR3 DNA is TGTGCCAGCAGTCCCCGGGCGGACACCGGGGAGCTGTTTTTT. It specifies CASSPRADTGELFF.

This clone was counted only a few times. V gene TRBV29-1 combines with J gene TRBJ1-5; D ambiguous. Per germline, CDR1 SQVTM and CDR2 ANQGSEA. V lost 5 bases and J 4 bases, leaving 9 bases between the germline ends. This CDR3 contains 12 residues. DNA for the CDR3: TGCAGCGTTTCGGACGGAAATCAGCCCCAGCATTTT. It translates to CSVSDGNQPQHF.

J is TRBJ1-4 and V is TRBV19; TRBD1 matches 9 bases. Per germline, CDR1 LNHDA and CDR2 SQIVND (reference sequence). J lost 10 bases, V lost 5 bases, and 11 bases had no gene match. The CDR3 runs to 15 residues. Here the CDR3 reads CASSPNRGRIRKLFF. The CDR3 bases are TGTGCCAGTAGTCCAAACAGGGGGCGCATTCGAAAACTGTTTTTT.

This clone was counted once. The rearrangement links TRBV29-1 to TRBJ2-3, with 7 positions matching TRBD2. Germline CDR1 and CDR2: SQVTM and ANQGSEA. The J segment lost 4 bases and the V segment lost 5 bases, leaving 6 bases of the junction unmatched. CDR3 size: 13 residues. Here the CDR3 reads CSVRAGRSDTQYF. The CDR3 DNA reads as TGCAGCGTTCGAGCGGGGAGGTCAGATACGCAGTATTTT.

This chain links TRBV4-3 with TRBJ1-5, with D unresolved. Trimming removed 2 bases from V and 7 bases from J, with 12 bases in between. The CDR3 loop spans 14 amino acids. Per germline, CDR1 LGHNA and CDR2 YSLEER. The CDR3 sequence: CASSQSVYGQPQHF. Written as DNA, the CDR3 is TGCGCCAGCAGCCAATCGGTTTACGGACAGCCCCAGCATTTT.

This chain uses TRBV12-3 or TRBV12-4 with TRBJ2-7; no clear D. This CDR3 region has 13 residues. The germline V and J ends were trimmed by 3 bases and 6 bases, with 12 bases remaining between them. The CDR3 is CASSLLPVGEQYF. In DNA, the CDR3 is TGTGCCAGCAGTTTGCTCCCCGTAGGCGAGCAGTACTTC.

This sequence joins TRBV3-1 (or the pseudogene TRBV3-2) and TRBJ1-2; D may be TRBD1 (5 bases). Germline values: CDR1 LGHDT, CDR2 YNNKEL (reference sequence). V shed 1 base and J shed 2 bases, with 8 bases lying between them. The CDR3 consists of 14 residues. The CDR3 DNA is TGTGCCAGCAGCCAAGCGGCAGGGAACTATGGCTACACCTTC. This encodes CASSQAAGNYGYTF.

This chain links TRBV7-2 with TRBJ1-1, with D unresolved. V was trimmed by 5 bases and J by 5 bases, leaving 12 bases between them. Germline values: CDR1 SGHTA, CDR2 FQGNSA. This CDR3 is built from 13 residues. The CDR3 region is CASSRMYGTEAFF. In DNA, the CDR3 is TGTGCCAGCAGCCGGATGTATGGTACTGAAGCTTTCTTT. Based on the CDR3 plus reference TRBV7-2 and TRBJ1-1, the full variable domain is GAGVSQSPSNKVTEKGKDVELRCDPISGHTALYWYRQSLGQGLEFLIYFQGNSAPDKSGLPSDRFSAERTGGSVSTLTIQRTQQEDSAVYLCASSRMYGTEAFFGQGTRLTVV.

J is TRBJ1-5 and V is TRBV5-1; no definite D call. V shed 0 bases and J shed 1 base, with 8 bases lying between them. Germline V gene sequence: CDR1 SGHRS, CDR2 YFSETQ. The CDR3 length is 15 residues. The CDR3 DNA follows: TGCGCCAGCAGCTTGGATGGTGTGAGCAATCAGCCCCAGCATTTT. This gives the protein CASSLDGVSNQPQHF.

A single count supports this clone. This chain joins TRBV19 and TRBJ2-1, with D perhaps matching TRBD1 (5 bases). Trimming removed 8 bases at V and 8 bases at J, with 19 bases between. This CDR3 comprises 14 residues. Germline V lookup: CDR1 LNHDA, CDR2 SQIVND (reference sequence). The CDR3 is CASYGPGRKDEQFF. Here the CDR3 DNA reads TGTGCCAGTTATGGGCCAGGGCGCAAAGATGAGCAGTTCTTC.

This chain joins TRBV7-2 and TRBJ1-2; no reliable D call. Germline V gene data show CDR1 as SGHTA and CDR2 as FQGNSA. The CDR3 contains 16 residues. Trimming pared 1 base from V and 7 bases from J, leaving 19 bases between. The CDR3 region has the DNA TGTGCCAGCAGCTTAGATGCTCAAGGGCGGGTTTCTGGCTACACCTTC. This gives the protein CASSLDAQGRVSGYTF.

Concerning this clone itself: The junction differs from germline at one of its ends, possibly a read error. The sample carries other DNA sequences with the same CDR3. The chain links TRBV19 to TRBJ1-4, with a tentative D call TRBD1 (5 bases). This CDR3 has 15 residues. Per the germline V gene, CDR1 is LNHDA and CDR2 is SQIVND (reference sequence). This CDR3 reads CASSIGGTTNEKLFF. In nucleotides, the CDR3 is TGCGCCAGTAGTATTGGTGGGACTACTAATGAAAAACTGTTTTTT.